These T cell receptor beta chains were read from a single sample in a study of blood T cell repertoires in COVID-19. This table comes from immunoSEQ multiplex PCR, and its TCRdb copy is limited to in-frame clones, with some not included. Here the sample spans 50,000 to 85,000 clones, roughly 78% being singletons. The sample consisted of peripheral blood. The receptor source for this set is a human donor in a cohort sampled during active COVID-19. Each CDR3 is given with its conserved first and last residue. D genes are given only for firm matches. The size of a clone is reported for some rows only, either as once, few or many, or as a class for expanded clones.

TGTGCCAGCACCGGGACCGGGGGGCATACAGATACGCAGTATTTT	CASTGTGGHTDTQYF	-	-	TRBV7-2	TRBJ2-3
TGCGCCAGCAGCTTGGGGCTAGCGGGAGCCGGTGAGCAGTTCTTC	CASSLGLAGAGEQFF	-	TRBD2	TRBV5-1	TRBJ2-1
TGTGCCAGCAGTATTGAACTCCGGGGGTATGGCTACACCTTC	CASSIELRGYGYTF	-	-	TRBV28	TRBJ1-2
TGTGCCAGCAGTAGACAGGGGGCCGATTCACCCCTCCACTTT	CASSRQGADSPLHF	-	TRBD1	TRBV27	TRBJ1-6
TGTGCCAGCAAGCCGGGACTACCCAACAATGAGCAGTTCTTC	CASKPGLPNNEQFF	-	TRBD2	TRBV6-5	TRBJ2-1
TGTGCCAGCAGCTTTAAGAGGGGGAGTGACCAGTACTTC	CASSFKRGSDQYF	-	-	TRBV11-2	TRBJ2-5
TGCGCCTGCAAGGGGGCTTCGGGTTACAATGAGCAGTTCTTC	CACKGASGYNEQFF	-	TRBD1	TRBV5-1	TRBJ2-1
TGCGCCAGCAGCCAAGAACAGGGTTCACCCCTCCACTTT	CASSQEQGSPLHF	-	-	TRBV4-1	TRBJ1-6
TGTGCCAGCAGTTACCCGACTAGAGGTGAGCAGTTCTTC	CASSYPTRGEQFF	-	-	TRBV6-2/TRBV6-3	TRBJ2-1
TGTGCCAGCAGTGAAGGGGGCGGGACCTACGAGCAGTACTTC	CASSEGGGTYEQYF	medium-sized	-	TRBV6-1	TRBJ2-7
TGTGCCAGCAGCTCTCTCGGGGCAGGACTAGCGGGAGACTACGAGCAGTACTTC	CASSSLGAGLAGDYEQYF	-	TRBD2	TRBV5-4	TRBJ2-7
TGCGCCAGCAGCAGGGGATACGACTATGGCTACACCTTC	CASSRGYDYGYTF	-	-	TRBV5-1	TRBJ1-2
TGTGCCAGCAGCCTGGAGGGAAACTATGGCTACACCTTC	CASSLEGNYGYTF	-	-	TRBV6-6	TRBJ1-2
TGTGCCAGCAGCACAACAGGGAACTCTGGAAACACCATATATTTT	CASSTTGNSGNTIYF	-	-	TRBV28	TRBJ1-3
TGCGCCAGCAGCCCACAGACAGGGCCGAATGAAAAACTGTTTTTT	CASSPQTGPNEKLFF	-	TRBD1	TRBV5-1	TRBJ1-4
TGTGCCAGTAGTCCCTCAGGGGGCTCCTACGAGCAGTACTTC	CASSPSGGSYEQYF	-	TRBD1	TRBV19	TRBJ2-7
TGTGCCAGCAGTGAACAGGGAATCTACTCACCCCTCCACTTT	CASSEQGIYSPLHF	once	-	TRBV6-1	TRBJ1-6
TGTGCCAGCAGCTTACTCTACGAGCAGTACTTC	CASSLLYEQYF	many	-	TRBV7-2	TRBJ2-7
TGCGCCAGCAGGGGGTTAGCGGGAGCCGGGGAGCTGTTTTTT	CASRGLAGAGELFF	-	TRBD2	TRBV10-2	TRBJ2-2
TGTGCCAGCAGCCCGGGACAGCTGGCCCAGGGAAAACTGTTTTTT	CASSPGQLAQGKLFF	-	TRBD1	TRBV28	TRBJ1-4
TGTGCCAGCAGCCCAGGGTTTAGCGGAGGGGAGACCCAGTACTTC	CASSPGFSGGETQYF	-	-	TRBV11-3	TRBJ2-5
TGCGCCAGCAGCTTGCAACCGACAAGCGGTACGGAGACCCAGTACTTC	CASSLQPTSGTETQYF	-	-	TRBV5-1	TRBJ2-5
TGCGCCAGCAGCGAGAGCGGGAGCATCGATGAGCAGTTCTTC	CASSESGSIDEQFF	-	TRBD2	TRBV5-1	TRBJ2-1
TGCACCAGCAGCCAAAAGGGACAGATTTTTTTT	CTSSQKGQIFF	-	-	TRBV1	TRBJ1-4
TGTGCCAGCAGCTCTGAGGACAGTTCGGGTTACGAGCAGTACTTC	CASSSEDSSGYEQYF	-	-	TRBV7-2	TRBJ2-7
TGTGCCAGCACCCCGGGACGGGGGAGGAATCAGCCCCAGCATTTT	CASTPGRGRNQPQHF	once	-	TRBV19	TRBJ1-5
TGTGCCAGCCACTTTGGGACATCCTCCTCTGGGGCCAACGTCCTGACTTTC	CASHFGTSSSGANVLTF	-	-	TRBV7-8	TRBJ2-6
TGCGCCAGCAGCTTGGTGGGGGCACCTGAAGCTTTCTTT	CASSLVGAPEAFF	-	-	TRBV5-1	TRBJ1-1
TGTGCCAGCAGCTTAAGGGGGGGGACGGATCAGCCCCAGCATTTT	CASSLRGGTDQPQHF	-	-	TRBV7-3	TRBJ1-5
TGCAGCGTTGGGGGCACGGAGAGCTCCTACGAGCAGTACTTC	CSVGGTESSYEQYF	few	-	TRBV29-1	TRBJ2-7
TGTGCCAGCAGTGCCCCACTAGCGGGAGTCATCCAAGAGACCCAGTACTTC	CASSAPLAGVIQETQYF	-	TRBD2	TRBV25-1	TRBJ2-5
TGTGCCAGCTCACCACCTGCGGTTTACTATGGCTACACCTTC	CASSPPAVYYGYTF	-	-	TRBV18	TRBJ1-2
TGTGCCAGCAGCTCTAAACCCCATAGCGATTTGGTCGGGATAGCGGATGAGCAGTTCTTC	CASSSKPHSDLVGIADEQFF	-	-	TRBV7-3	TRBJ2-1
TGCGCCAGCAGCCCCAATAGCGGGGGCTACGAGCAGTACTTC	CASSPNSGGYEQYF	-	TRBD2	TRBV4-1	TRBJ2-7
TGTGCCAGCAGCCTGACGCATACTAGGCGGATCACCTACGAGCAGTACTTC	CASSLTHTRRITYEQYF	few	-	TRBV3-1/TRBV3-2	TRBJ2-7
TGCAGCGTTGTAGCGGGAGGGAACCAAGAGACCCAGTACTTC	CSVVAGGNQETQYF	-	TRBD2	TRBV29-1	TRBJ2-5
TGCGCCAGCAAGGGACAGGTCCCCTACGAGCAGTACTTC	CASKGQVPYEQYF	-	TRBD1	TRBV10-1	TRBJ2-7
TGTGCCAGCAGCCAAATCGACAGGGCCAACACTGAAGCTTTCTTT	CASSQIDRANTEAFF	few	TRBD1	TRBV3-1/TRBV3-2	TRBJ1-1
TGTGCCAGCAGGAGGACGGGACAGGGGGTGAGCTCCTATAATTCACCCCTCCACTTT	CASRRTGQGVSSYNSPLHF	once	TRBD1	TRBV27	TRBJ1-6
TGTGCCAGCAGCTTAGTGTCAGGGGGAGATGGCAATCAGCCCCAGCATTTT	CASSLVSGGDGNQPQHF	few	TRBD1	TRBV7-2	TRBJ1-5
TGTGCCAGCAGTTACTTACCCAGGGACACCCACGAGCAGTACTTC	CASSYLPRDTHEQYF	-	-	TRBV6-5	TRBJ2-7
TGTGCCAGCAGCTTGGTGCAGGGAACCTACGAGCAGTACTTC	CASSLVQGTYEQYF	-	-	TRBV5-5	TRBJ2-7
TGTGCCAGCAGTCGGACAGGGCCCGAGACCCAGTACTTC	CASSRTGPETQYF	-	TRBD1	TRBV6-2/TRBV6-3	TRBJ2-5
TGTGCCAGCTCTCCGGGGGACAGCTTGAATCAGCCCCAGCATTTT	CASSPGDSLNQPQHF	-	TRBD1	TRBV6-5	TRBJ1-5
TGCAGCGCCCGGGGAGCGGGAGGGCCGGGGGAGCAGTACTTC	CSARGAGGPGEQYF	-	TRBD2	TRBV29-1	TRBJ2-7
TGTGCCAGCAGTGACAACCCCGGGACAGGGGACTATGGCTACACCTTC	CASSDNPGTGDYGYTF	-	TRBD1	TRBV6-2/TRBV6-3	TRBJ1-2
TGCGCCAGCAGCCAATTCCGGGACAGAAATTACGAGCAGTACTTC	CASSQFRDRNYEQYF	once	TRBD1	TRBV4-3	TRBJ2-7